This TCR beta chain was captured in a study of blood T cell repertoires in COVID-19. Generated by immunoSEQ multiplex PCR, the TCRdb table keeps only in-frame clones and is missing some. Of 150,000 to 200,000 clones in the sample, roughly 89% are singletons; the top ten hold 3% to 4%. The V end lost 7 bases, the J end lost 8 bases, and 17 bases lay between the germline ends. The CDR3 has 13 amino acids. Germline assignment: CDR1 MDHEN and CDR2 SYDVKM. Sequencing used peripheral blood. The chain uses TRBV28 and TRBJ1-2, with D perhaps TRBD1 (5 bases). The sequence was collected from a man between 18 and 35 years old with active or convalescent COVID-19. In DNA form, the CDR3 reads TGTGCCAGCACCCTTGGGCAGGGAGGCGGCTACACCTTC. This sequence encodes CASTLGQGGGYTF.